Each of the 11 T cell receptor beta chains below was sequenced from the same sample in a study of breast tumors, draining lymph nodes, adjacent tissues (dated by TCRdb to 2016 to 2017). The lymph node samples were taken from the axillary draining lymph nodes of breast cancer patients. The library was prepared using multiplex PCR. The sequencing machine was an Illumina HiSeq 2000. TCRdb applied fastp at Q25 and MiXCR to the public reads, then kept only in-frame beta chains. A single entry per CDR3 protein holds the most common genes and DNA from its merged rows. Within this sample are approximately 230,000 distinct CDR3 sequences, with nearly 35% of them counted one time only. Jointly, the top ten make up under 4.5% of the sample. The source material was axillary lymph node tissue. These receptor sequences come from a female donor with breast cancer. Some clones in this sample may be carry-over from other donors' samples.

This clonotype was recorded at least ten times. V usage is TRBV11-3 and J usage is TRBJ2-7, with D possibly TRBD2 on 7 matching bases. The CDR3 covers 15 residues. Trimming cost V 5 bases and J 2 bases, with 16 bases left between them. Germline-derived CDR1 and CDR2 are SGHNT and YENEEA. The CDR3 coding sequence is TGTGCCAGCAGCCGGGGGCCTAGCGGACCCTACGAGCAGTACTTC. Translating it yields CASSRGPSGPYEQYF.

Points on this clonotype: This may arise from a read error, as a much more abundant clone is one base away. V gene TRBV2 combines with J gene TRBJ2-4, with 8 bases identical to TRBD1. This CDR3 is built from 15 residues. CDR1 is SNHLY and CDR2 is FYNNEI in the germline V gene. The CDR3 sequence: CAGSEDRAGKNIQYF. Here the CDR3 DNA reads TGTGCCGGCAGCGAGGACAGGGCGGGCAAAAACATTCAGTACTTC.

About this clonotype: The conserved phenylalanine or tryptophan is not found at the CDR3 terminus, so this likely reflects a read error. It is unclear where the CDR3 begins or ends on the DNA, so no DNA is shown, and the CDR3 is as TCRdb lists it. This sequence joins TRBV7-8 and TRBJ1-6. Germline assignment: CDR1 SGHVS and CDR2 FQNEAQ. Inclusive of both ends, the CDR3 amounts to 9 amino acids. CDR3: CASSLPASG.

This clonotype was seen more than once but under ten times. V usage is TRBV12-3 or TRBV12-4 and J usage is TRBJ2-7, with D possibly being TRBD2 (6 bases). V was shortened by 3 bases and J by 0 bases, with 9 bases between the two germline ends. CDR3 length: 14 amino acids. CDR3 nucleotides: TGTGCCAGCAGTTTCCTAGCGTCCTCCTACGAGCAGTACTTC. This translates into CASSFLASSYEQYF.

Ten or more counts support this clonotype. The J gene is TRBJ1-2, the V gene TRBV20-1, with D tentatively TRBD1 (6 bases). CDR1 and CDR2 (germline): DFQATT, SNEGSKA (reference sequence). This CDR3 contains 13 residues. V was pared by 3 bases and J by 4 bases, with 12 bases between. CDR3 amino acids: CSASRGAVYGYTF. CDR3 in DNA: TGCAGTGCTAGCCGGGGGGCTGTCTATGGCTACACCTTC.

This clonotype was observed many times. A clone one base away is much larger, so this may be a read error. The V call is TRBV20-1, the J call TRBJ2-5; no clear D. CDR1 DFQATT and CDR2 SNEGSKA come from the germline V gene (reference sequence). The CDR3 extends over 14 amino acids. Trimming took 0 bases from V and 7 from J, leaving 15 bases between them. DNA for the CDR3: TGCAGTGCTAGAGATATAATAGCCCCAGCGACCCAGTACTTC. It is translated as CSARDIIAPATQYF.

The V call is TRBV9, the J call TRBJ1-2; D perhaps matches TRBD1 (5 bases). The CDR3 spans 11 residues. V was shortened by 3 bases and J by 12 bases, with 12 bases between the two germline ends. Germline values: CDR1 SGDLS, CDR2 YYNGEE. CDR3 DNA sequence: TGTGCCAGCAGCGGCAGGGAGCCCCACACCTTC. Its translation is CASSGREPHTF.

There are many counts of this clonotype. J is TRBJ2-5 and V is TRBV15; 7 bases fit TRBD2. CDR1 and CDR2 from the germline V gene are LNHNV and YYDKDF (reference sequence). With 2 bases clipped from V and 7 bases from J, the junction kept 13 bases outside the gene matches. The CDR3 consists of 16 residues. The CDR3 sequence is CATSRTGLVPGTTQYF. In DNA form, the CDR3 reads TGTGCCACCAGCAGAACCGGACTAGTACCTGGGACGACCCAGTACTTC.

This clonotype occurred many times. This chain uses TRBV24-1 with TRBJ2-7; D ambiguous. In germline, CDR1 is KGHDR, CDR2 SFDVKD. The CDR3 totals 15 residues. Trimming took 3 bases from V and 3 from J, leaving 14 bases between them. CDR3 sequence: CATSDPYANHYEQYF. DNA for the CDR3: TGTGCCACCAGTGATCCCTACGCAAACCACTACGAGCAGTACTTC.

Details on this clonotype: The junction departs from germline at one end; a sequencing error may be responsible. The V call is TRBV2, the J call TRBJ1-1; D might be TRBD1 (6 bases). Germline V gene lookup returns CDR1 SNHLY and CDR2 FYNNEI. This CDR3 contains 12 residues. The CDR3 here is CASRDSRTESFF. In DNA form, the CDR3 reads TGTGCCAGCAGGGACAGTAGGACTGAATCTTTCTTT.

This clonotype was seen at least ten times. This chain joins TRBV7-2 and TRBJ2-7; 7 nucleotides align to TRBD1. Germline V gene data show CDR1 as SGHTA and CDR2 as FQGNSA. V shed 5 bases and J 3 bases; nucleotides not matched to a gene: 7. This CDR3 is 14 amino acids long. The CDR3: CASSPRTGYYEQYF. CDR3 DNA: TGTGCCAGCAGCCCAAGGACAGGTTACTACGAGCAGTACTTC.